A selection of T cell receptor beta chains follows, all from one sample in a study of T cell responses to AZD1222 COVID-19 vaccine. Method: immunoSEQ multiplex PCR; TCRdb's copy keeps in-frame clones and lacks some. The sample includes some 99,000 clones, about 88% of them seen just once. Sequenced material: peripheral blood, taken on day 0 of AZD1222 vaccination. The receptors shown here come from an adult in good health. The CDR3 runs from the conserved cysteine through the conserved F or W. D genes are given only for firm matches. Where a row states a size, it is once, few, many or the class of an expanded clone; other rows omit it.

j_call,clone_size,d_call,v_call,cdr3_aa,cdr3_nt
TRBJ2-3,.,.,TRBV6-5,CASSKRDSWADTQYF,TGTGCCAGCAGTAAGCGGGACAGCTGGGCAGATACGCAGTATTTT
TRBJ2-3,once,TRBD2,TRBV30,CAWRALAEELTDTQYF,TGTGCCTGGAGAGCACTAGCGGAGGAACTCACAGATACGCAGTATTTT
TRBJ1-2,.,.,TRBV5-3,CARSQDSNYGYTF,TGTGCCAGAAGCCAGGATTCTAACTATGGCTACACCTTC
TRBJ1-3,.,.,TRBV15,CATSRDADGGSGNTIYF,TGTGCCACCAGCAGAGACGCGGACGGTGGCTCTGGAAACACCATATATTTT
TRBJ2-5,.,.,TRBV3-1/TRBV3-2,CASSQLIALGTQYF,TGTGCCAGCAGCCAATTAATAGCCCTGGGGACCCAGTACTTC
TRBJ1-2,.,.,TRBV4-2,CASSQGVGDYGYTF,TGTGCCAGCAGCCAAGGAGTAGGGGACTATGGCTACACCTTC
TRBJ1-2,few,.,TRBV3-1/TRBV3-2,CASSREQDYGYTF,TGTGCCAGCAGCCGGGAACAGGACTATGGCTACACCTTC
TRBJ2-2,.,TRBD2,TRBV2,CASSSPGGANTGELFF,TGTGCCAGCAGCTCCCCCGGGGGGGCGAACACCGGGGAGCTGTTTTTT
TRBJ1-2,few,TRBD1,TRBV4-1,CASSQEQGVRHYGYTF,TGCGCCAGCAGCCAGGAACAGGGGGTTCGGCACTATGGCTACACCTTC
TRBJ1-6,.,.,TRBV28,CASSLGGLRSPLHF,TGTGCCAGCAGTTTAGGCGGACTACGATCACCCCTCCACTTT
TRBJ2-5,.,.,TRBV4-2,CASSQEALQETQYF,TGTGCCAGCAGCCAAGAGGCATTGCAAGAGACCCAGTACTTC
TRBJ1-1,.,.,TRBV6-5,CASLDRNEAFF,TGTGCCAGCCTGGACCGTAATGAAGCTTTCTTT
TRBJ1-1,.,.,TRBV2,CARASGAEFSEAFF,TGTGCCAGGGCTTCGGGGGCCGAGTTCTCTGAAGCTTTCTTT
TRBJ1-1,once,.,TRBV9,CASSVDPVLNTEAFF,TGTGCCAGCAGCGTAGACCCGGTTTTGAACACTGAAGCTTTCTTT
TRBJ1-1,.,TRBD1,TRBV5-1,CASSFSGGTEAFF,TGCGCCAGCAGCTTCTCAGGGGGCACTGAAGCTTTCTTT
TRBJ2-7,once,.,TRBV7-2,CASSFRAASYEQYF,TGTGCCAGCAGCTTTCGGGCGGCCTCCTACGAGCAGTACTTC
TRBJ1-1,.,.,TRBV5-1,CASRSWGGVGSTEAFF,TGCGCCAGCAGGAGTTGGGGGGGCGTAGGGAGCACTGAAGCTTTCTTT
TRBJ2-3,.,TRBD1,TRBV19,CASSGQGGRTDTQYF,TGTGCCAGTAGTGGACAGGGGGGGCGCACAGATACGCAGTATTTT
TRBJ2-5,.,TRBD1,TRBV6-5,CASSFPPLDRRKTQYF,TGTGCCAGCAGTTTCCCCCCCCTGGACAGGCGGAAGACCCAGTACTTC
TRBJ1-2,few,.,TRBV18,CASSPPGKVGYTF,TGTGCCAGCTCACCACCCGGGAAGGTTGGCTACACCTTC
TRBJ1-1,.,.,TRBV2,CASRDRQITEAFF,TGTGCCAGCAGGGATCGACAAATCACTGAAGCTTTCTTT
TRBJ2-2,.,.,TRBV7-3,CASSLITGNTGELFF,TGTGCCAGCAGCTTAATCACCGGTAACACCGGGGAGCTGTTTTTT
TRBJ2-2,.,.,TRBV6-1,CASTPQGTGELFF,TGTGCCAGCACCCCACAGGGAACCGGGGAGCTGTTTTTT
TRBJ2-1,.,TRBD2,TRBV27,CASSPPGLYTNEQFF,TGTGCCAGCAGTCCTCCGGGACTATATACGAATGAGCAGTTCTTC
TRBJ2-2,.,.,TRBV6-5,CASSYFAGPYSGELFF,TGTGCCAGCAGTTACTTCGCGGGACCGTACTCCGGGGAGCTGTTTTTT
TRBJ2-7,.,.,TRBV7-2,CASSFQLTYEQYF,TGTGCCAGCAGCTTCCAACTTACCTACGAGCAGTACTTC